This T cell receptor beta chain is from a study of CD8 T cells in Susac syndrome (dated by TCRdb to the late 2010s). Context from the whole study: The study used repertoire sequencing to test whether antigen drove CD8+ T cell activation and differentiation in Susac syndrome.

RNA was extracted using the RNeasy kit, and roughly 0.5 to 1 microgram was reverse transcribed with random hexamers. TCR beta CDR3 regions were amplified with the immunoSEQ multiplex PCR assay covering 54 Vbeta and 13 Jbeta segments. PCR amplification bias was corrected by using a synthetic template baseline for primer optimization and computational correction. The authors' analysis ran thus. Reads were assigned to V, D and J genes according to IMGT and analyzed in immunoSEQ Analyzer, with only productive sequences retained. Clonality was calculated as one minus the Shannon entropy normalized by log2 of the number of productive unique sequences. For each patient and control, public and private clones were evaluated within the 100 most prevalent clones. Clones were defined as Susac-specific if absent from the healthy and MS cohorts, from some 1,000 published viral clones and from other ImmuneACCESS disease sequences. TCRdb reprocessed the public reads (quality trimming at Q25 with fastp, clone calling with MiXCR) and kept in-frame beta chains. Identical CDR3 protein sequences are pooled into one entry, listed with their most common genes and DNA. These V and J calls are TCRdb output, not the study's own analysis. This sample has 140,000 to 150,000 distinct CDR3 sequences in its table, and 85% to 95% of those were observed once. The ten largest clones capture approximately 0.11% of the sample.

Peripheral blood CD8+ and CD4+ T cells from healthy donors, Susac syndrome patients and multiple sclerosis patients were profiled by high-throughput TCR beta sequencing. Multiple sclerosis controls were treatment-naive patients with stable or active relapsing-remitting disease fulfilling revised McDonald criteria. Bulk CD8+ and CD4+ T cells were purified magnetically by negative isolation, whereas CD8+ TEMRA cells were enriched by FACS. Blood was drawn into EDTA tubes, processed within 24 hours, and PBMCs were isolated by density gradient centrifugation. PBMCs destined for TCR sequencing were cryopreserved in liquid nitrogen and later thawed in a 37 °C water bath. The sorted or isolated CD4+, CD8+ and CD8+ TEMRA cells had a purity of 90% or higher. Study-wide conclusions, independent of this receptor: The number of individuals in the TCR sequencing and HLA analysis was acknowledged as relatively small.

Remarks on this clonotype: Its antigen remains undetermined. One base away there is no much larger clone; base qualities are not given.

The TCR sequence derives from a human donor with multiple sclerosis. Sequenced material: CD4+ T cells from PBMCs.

The CDR3 loop reads CSARGQATEAFF. The bases are TGCAGCGCGAGGGGGCAGGCCACTGAAGCTTTCTTT. The chain joins TRBV29-1 to TRBJ1-1, with 7 bases matching TRBD1. The germline V and J ends show losses of 7 bases and 4 bases respectively, and no gene match explains 6 bases of the junction. Taken from cysteine to phenylalanine, the CDR3 has 12 residues. The read is trimmed to its CDR3 DNA, 36 bases read in frame from base 1. Reading the germline V gene gives CDR1 SQVTM and CDR2 ANQGSEA. The full variable domain, completed from the reference TRBV29-1 and TRBJ1-1 proteins outside the CDR3, reads SAVISQKPSRDICQRGTSLTIQCQVDSQVTMMFWYRQQPGQSLTLIATANQGSEATYESGFVIDKFPISRPNLTFSTLTVSNMSPEDSSIYLCSARGQATEAFFGQGTRLTVV.